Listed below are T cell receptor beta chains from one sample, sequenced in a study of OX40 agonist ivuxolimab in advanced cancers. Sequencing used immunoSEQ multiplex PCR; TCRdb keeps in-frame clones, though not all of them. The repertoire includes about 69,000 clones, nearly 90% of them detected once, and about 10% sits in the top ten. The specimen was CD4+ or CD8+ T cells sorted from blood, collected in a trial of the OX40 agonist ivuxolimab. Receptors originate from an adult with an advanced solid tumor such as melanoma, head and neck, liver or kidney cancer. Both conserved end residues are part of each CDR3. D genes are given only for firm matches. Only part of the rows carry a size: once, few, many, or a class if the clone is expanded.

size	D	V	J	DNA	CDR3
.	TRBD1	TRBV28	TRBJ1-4	TGTGCCAGCAGAGAAACAGGGGGTAGTGAAAAACTGTTTTTT	CASRETGGSEKLFF
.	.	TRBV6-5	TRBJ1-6	TGTGCCAGCAGTTACTCGAACAGGGCGGGGAATTCACCCCTCCACTTT	CASSYSNRAGNSPLHF
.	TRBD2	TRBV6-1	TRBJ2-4	TGTGCCAGCAGTACCAGCGGGGAAAACATTCAGTACTTC	CASSTSGENIQYF
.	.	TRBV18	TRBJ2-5	TGTGCCAGCTCACCGAAGCAAGAGACCCAGTACTTC	CASSPKQETQYF
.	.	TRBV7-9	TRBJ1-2	TGTGCCAGCAGCTTAGGTCAGGGCGGCGGCTACACCTTC	CASSLGQGGGYTF
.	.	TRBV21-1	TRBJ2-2	TGTGCCAGCAGCAAAGCCTGGGTAGCGGCTAAAACCGGGGAGCTGTTTTTT	CASSKAWVAAKTGELFF
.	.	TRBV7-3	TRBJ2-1	TGTGCCAGCAGCCAACAGGACACCCGCTCCTACAATGAGCAGTTCTTC	CASSQQDTRSYNEQFF
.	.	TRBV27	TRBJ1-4	TGTGCCAGCAGTTTACGGGGCCGGTCTAATGAAAAACTGTTTTTT	CASSLRGRSNEKLFF
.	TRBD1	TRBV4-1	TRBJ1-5	TGCGCCAGCAGCCATCCTTGGGGGGGACAGGGGTCTAGCAATCAGCCCCAGCATTTT	CASSHPWGGQGSSNQPQHF
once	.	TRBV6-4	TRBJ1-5	TGTGCCAGCAGCGCCCGACTGGGTCAGCCCCAGCATTTT	CASSARLGQPQHF
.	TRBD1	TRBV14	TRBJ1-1	TGTGCCAGCAGCCAAGCCACCCCGGGACAGCCTAATCGGGAGAGGGGAGCTTTCTTT	CASSQATPGQPNRERGAFF
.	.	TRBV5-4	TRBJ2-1	TGTGCCAGCAGCTACTACAATGAGCAGTTCTTC	CASSYYNEQFF
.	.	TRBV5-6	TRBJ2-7	TGTGCCAGCAGCTTGGCGGGAGACGGCTACGAGCAGTACTTC	CASSLAGDGYEQYF
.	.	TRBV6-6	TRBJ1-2	TGTGCCAGCAGTTACGGGGACACCTTCTATGGCTACACCTTC	CASSYGDTFYGYTF
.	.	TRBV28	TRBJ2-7	TGTGCCAGCAGCCGTCGGCTCTTCTCCTACGAGCAGTACTTC	CASSRRLFSYEQYF
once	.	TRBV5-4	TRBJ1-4	TGTGCCAGCAGCACCTGGGGACTTACAACTAATGAAAAACTGTTTTTT	CASSTWGLTTNEKLFF
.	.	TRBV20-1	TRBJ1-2	TGCAGTGCTAGAACAGCCTATGGCTACACCTTC	CSARTAYGYTF
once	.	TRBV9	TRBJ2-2	TGTGCCAGCAGCGCCGGGATACCGAACACCGGGGAGCTGTTTTTT	CASSAGIPNTGELFF